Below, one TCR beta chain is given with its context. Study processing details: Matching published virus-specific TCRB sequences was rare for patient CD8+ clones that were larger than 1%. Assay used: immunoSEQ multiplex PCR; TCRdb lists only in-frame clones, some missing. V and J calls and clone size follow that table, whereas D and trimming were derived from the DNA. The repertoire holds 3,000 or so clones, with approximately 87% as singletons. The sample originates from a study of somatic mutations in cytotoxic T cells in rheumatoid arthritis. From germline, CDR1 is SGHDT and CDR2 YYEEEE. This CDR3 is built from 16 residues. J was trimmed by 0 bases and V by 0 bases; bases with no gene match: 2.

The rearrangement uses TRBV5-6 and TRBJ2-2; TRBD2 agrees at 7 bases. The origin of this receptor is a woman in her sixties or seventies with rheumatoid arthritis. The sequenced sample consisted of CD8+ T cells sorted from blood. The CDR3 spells CASSLGGGANTGELFF. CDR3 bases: TGTGCCAGCAGCTTGGGGGGGGGAGCGAACACCGGGGAGCTGTTTTTT. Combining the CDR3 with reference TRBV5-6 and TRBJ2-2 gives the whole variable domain DAGVTQSPTHLIKTRGQQVTLRCSPKSGHDTVSWYQQALGQGPQFIFQYYEEEERQRGNFPDRFSGHQFPNYSSELNVNALLLGDSALYLCASSLGGGANTGELFFGEGSRLTVL.